This TCR beta chain stems from a study of PD-L1 blockade in urothelial cancer. The overall study: Patients with male sex and bladder-origin urothelial cancer accounted for most of the roughly 29 enrolled. Blood analysis was done at 3 weeks (second dose) and 6 weeks after treatment began.

This clone was recorded at least ten times. Using immunoSEQ multiplex PCR, the repertoire was profiled, and TCRdb retains in-frame clones only, with some absent. The sample lists some 120,000 clones, roughly 90% occurring once. The time point: peripheral blood 6 weeks after treatment start. Patient sample counts ranged from 1 to 8, pretreatment and on-treatment. The CDR3 runs to 16 residues. Germline values: CDR1 LNHDA, CDR2 SQIVND (reference sequence). V gave up 3 bases and J gave up 7 bases, with 19 bases separating them. The TCR comes from a man aged 60 to 69 with urothelial cancer. The specimen was PBMCs, collected around atezolizumab (anti-PD-L1) treatment. This sequence joins TRBV19 and TRBJ2-1, with D possibly TRBD2 on 6 matching bases. CDR3 in DNA: TGTGCCAGTAGTATCGGAGGGGCGAACAGCCGTAATGAGCAGTTCTTC. It codes for CASSIGGANSRNEQFF.